One TCR beta chain is described in this entry. The V gene's germline CDR1 is SNHLY and CDR2 FYNNEI. V was pared by 9 bases and J by 5 bases, with 22 bases between. The CDR3 consists of 15 residues. A universal primer binding site was introduced by template switching. The final cDNA contained unique molecular identifiers. From the 5' RACE reads, TCRdb called clonotypes with MiXCR, one entry per CDR3 protein. The table includes 700,000 to 950,000 distinct CDR3 sequences, around an eighth detected once. The data were taken from a study of identical twins. The same sample was also used in a study of yellow fever vaccine responses in identical twins.

The sequence was obtained from a woman aged 18 to 35 in good health. The sample comprised PBMCs. The V and J genes are TRBV2 and TRBJ2-5, with D possibly being TRBD1 (5 bases). The CDR3 nucleotides are TGTGCCAGAGACCGGACACTGCCCATCGAGGAGACCCAGTACTTC. Its translation is CARDRTLPIEETQYF.